Given below is one TCR beta chain in context. This entry belongs to a study of blood T cell repertoires in COVID-19. At the level of the study: There were acute and convalescent COVID-19 samples, and they came from the United States, Italy and Spain. In each case, the material was cDNA or gDNA derived from T cells, B-cell-depleted T cells, or PBMCs.

Study processing details: Amplification of reference gene primers was used by the study to estimate nucleated cell counts. The table came from immunoSEQ multiplex PCR; TCRdb's copy has only in-frame clones and leaves some out. V, J and clone size derive from that table, while D and trimming were established from the DNA sequence. The sample shows about 33,000 clones, around nine tenths of them seen only once. V was pared by 1 base and J by 13 bases, with 15 bases of the junction left unmatched. The V gene's germline CDR1 is LGHDT and CDR2 YNNKEL (reference sequence). The CDR3 loop spans 15 amino acids.

The chain joins TRBV3-1 (or the pseudogene TRBV3-2) to TRBJ1-2; 7 positions match TRBD1. This TCR was recovered from a woman older than 75 with active or convalescent COVID-19. Sequenced sample: peripheral blood. The CDR3 sequence: CASSQGGGTALTRTF. The CDR3 nucleotides read TGTGCCAGCAGCCAAGGAGGGGGCACCGCACTCACCCGCACCTTC.